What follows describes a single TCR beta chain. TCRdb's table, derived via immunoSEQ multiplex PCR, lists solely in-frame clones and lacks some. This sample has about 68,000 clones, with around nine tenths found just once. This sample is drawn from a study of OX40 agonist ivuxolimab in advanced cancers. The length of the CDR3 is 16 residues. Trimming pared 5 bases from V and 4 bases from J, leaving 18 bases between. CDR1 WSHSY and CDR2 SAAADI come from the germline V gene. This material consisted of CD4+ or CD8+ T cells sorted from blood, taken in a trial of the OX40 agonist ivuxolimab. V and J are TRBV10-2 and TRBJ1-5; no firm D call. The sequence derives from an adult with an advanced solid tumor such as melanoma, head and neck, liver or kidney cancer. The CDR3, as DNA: TGCGCCAGCAGTCCGGTTGGGCGCAGACGGAATCAGCCCCAGCATTTT. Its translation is CASSPVGRRRNQPQHF.